The 2 T cell receptor beta chains presented below share a single source sample, sequenced in a study of graft-versus-host responses after intestinal transplantation. TCRdb's copy holds only in-frame clones and misses some; the assay was immunoSEQ multiplex PCR. The profile shows roughly 8,600 clones, about 90% of them singletons. The sequenced sample was PBMCs, obtained around 30 days after intestinal transplant. These receptors were taken from a human patient who received an intestinal transplant, so some T cells may come from the graft donor.

Points on this clone: Other DNA sequences of this sample code for an identical CDR3. The gene calls are TRBV6-5 and TRBJ1-5; perhaps TRBD1 as D (5 bases). Germline V gene data show CDR1 as MNHEY and CDR2 as SVGAGI. Trimming took off 7 bases at V and 2 bases at J, with 12 bases between the two ends. This CDR3 comprises 14 residues. CDR3 coding DNA: TGTGCCAGCAAGGGGTTTGGTCGCAATCAGCCCCAGCATTTT. This translates into CASKGFGRNQPQHF.

This sequence joins TRBV4-1 and TRBJ2-3; D ambiguous. The CDR3 is 14 amino acids. Trimming left V 4 bases short and J 0 bases short, with 8 bases between. Germline CDR1 MGHRA, CDR2 YSYEKL. CDR3 in DNA: TGCGCCAGCAGCCCCTATACTAGCACAGATACGCAGTATTTT. This gives the protein CASSPYTSTDTQYF.